The 8 T cell receptor beta chains presented below share a single source sample, sequenced in a study of T cells in Graves' hyperthyroidism and ophthalmopathy. Amplification yielded TCR beta CDR3 regions, with RNA transcripts as the source. Carried out on the TCR CDR3, a first-round RT-PCR used the HTBI primer set. Each CDR3 protein gets one entry after TCRdb re-called the multiplex PCR reads with MiXCR. The repertoire consists of about 250,000 distinct CDR3 sequences, with 22% occurring once and the leading ten covering around two thirds. Sequences were obtained from blood. These receptors were obtained from a man aged 30 to 39 with Graves' ophthalmopathy.

J is TRBJ2-1 and V is TRBV5-1, with 9 nucleotides matching TRBD1. There are 16 residues in the CDR3. The junction had 9 bases not matched to a gene; V was cut back by 4 bases and J by 4 bases. CDR1 SGHRS and CDR2 YFSETQ come from the germline V gene. CDR3 sequence reads: CASSLNAGTGYNEQFF. Written as DNA, the CDR3 is TGCGCCAGCAGCCTGAACGCCGGGACAGGGTACAATGAGCAGTTCTTC.

In its sample, this clonotype was seen many times. The rearrangement links TRBV3-1 to TRBJ2-7, with a possible D match to TRBD1 (5 bases). In germline, CDR1 is LGHDT, CDR2 YNNKEL (reference sequence). The CDR3 spans 12 residues. V lost 1 base, J lost 7 bases, and 8 bases lay in between. The CDR3 region is CASSQGGWEQYF. In nucleotides, the CDR3 is TGTGCCAGCAGCCAAGGGGGCTGGGAGCAGTACTTC.

The chain couples TRBV11-3 to TRBJ2-1, with D perhaps matching TRBD1 (5 bases). The CDR3 runs to 12 residues. V lost 2 bases and J 13 bases, leaving 12 bases between the germline ends. Germline V CDR1 and CDR2: SGHNT, YENEEA. The CDR3 spells CASSLTVGDQFF. The CDR3 DNA reads as TGTGCCAGCAGCTTAACCGTAGGGGATCAGTTCTTC.

This clonotype has only a few counts. The chain is built from TRBV10-3 and TRBJ2-1; 7 nucleotides align to TRBD2. The ends lost 0 bases at V and 6 bases at J; junction bases unmatched: 8. CDR1 is ENHRY, CDR2 SYGVKD, per germline. CDR3 length equals 16 residues. CDR3 coding DNA: TGTGCCATCAGTGAGTCGCCAGCGGGGTCCACCAATGAGCAGTTCTTC. Protein: CAISESPAGSTNEQFF.

In this sample, this clonotype turned up a few times. This chain uses TRBV7-3 with TRBJ2-3; D unclear. This CDR3 is 13 amino acids long. Germline assignment: CDR1 SGHTA and CDR2 FQGTGA. V dropped 0 bases and J dropped 4 bases, with 5 bases sitting between them. CDR3 in DNA: TGTGCCAGCAGCTTAACTAGGGCAGATACGCAGTATTTT. It is translated as CASSLTRADTQYF.

This clonotype has just a few counts. The rearrangement joins TRBV24-1 to TRBJ2-7; perhaps TRBD1 as D (6 bases). The CDR3 extends over 16 amino acids. Germline-derived CDR1 and CDR2 are KGHDR and SFDVKD. Trimming pared 3 bases from V and 2 bases from J, leaving 16 bases between. The CDR3 DNA is TGTGCCACCAGTGATGTCCGGGACACTTCACCCTACGAGCAGTACTTC. This codes for CATSDVRDTSPYEQYF.

About this clonotype itself: A junction end diverges from the germline sequence, so it may reflect a read error. V and J are TRBV4-1 and TRBJ1-1; 8 positions match TRBD1. The CDR3 is 13 residues long. Germline V lookup: CDR1 MGHRA, CDR2 YSYEKL. The CDR3 nucleotides read TGCGCCAGCAGCGGACAGGGCGACACTGAAGCTTCCTTT. Translating it yields CASSGQGDTEASF.

The rearrangement uses TRBV19 and TRBJ1-1, with D possibly TRBD1 on 6 matching bases. Between the trimmed V and J ends, which lost 5 bases and 5 bases, there was a span of 21 bases. Germline CDR1 LNHDA, CDR2 SQIVND (reference sequence). The CDR3 is made up of 16 amino acids. For the CDR3, the DNA is TGTGCCAGTAGTCTCGGGAATCCGGGACAAATAACTGAAGCTTTCTTT. Translated, it gives CASSLGNPGQITEAFF.